Each of the 27 T cell receptor beta chains below was sequenced from the same sample in a study of shared clonotypes between healthy human individuals. Libraries were prepared by immunoSEQ multiplex PCR; TCRdb keeps only in-frame clonotypes and omits some of them. This sample has 1.6 million or so clones, with over 95% found just once. The material sequenced was naive CD4+ T cells sorted from blood. As for subset: CD45RA+ positively selected. Every receptor here comes from a man aged 25-45 years in good health.

This chain connects TRBV6-1 to TRBJ2-5; 7 bases fit TRBD1. After removal of 1 base from V and 0 bases from J, the junction contained 2 bases not matched to a gene. There are 15 residues in the CDR3. Germline values: CDR1 MNHNS, CDR2 SASEGT. The CDR3 loop is CASSEGDSNQETQYF. The CDR3 DNA reads TGTGCCAGCAGTGAAGGGGACAGCAACCAAGAGACCCAGTACTTC.

Note on this clone: Additional DNA sequences in this sample encode the identical CDR3. CDR3 sequence: CASSLATSGSSYEQYF. The DNA of the CDR3 is TGCGCCAGCAGCTTGGCAACTAGCGGGAGCTCCTACGAGCAGTACTTC. This chain uses TRBV5-1 with TRBJ2-7; 11 positions agree with TRBD2. CDR3 length: 16 residues. Per the germline V gene, CDR1 is SGHRS and CDR2 is YFSETQ. With V trimmed by 0 bases and J by 0 bases, 2 bases remained unmatched.

The chain couples TRBV2 to TRBJ2-2; 9 positions match TRBD1. This CDR3 has 13 amino acids. Germline V gene lookup returns CDR1 SNHLY and CDR2 FYNNEI. V shed 8 bases and J 4 bases; nucleotides not matched to a gene: 2. The CDR3 coding sequence is TGTGCCAGCTGGACAGGGGCCACCGGGGAGCTGTTTTTT. Its protein is CASWTGATGELFF.

This clone was found a few times. The V call is TRBV18, the J call TRBJ1-2, with 8 bases lining up with TRBD1. This CDR3 has 13 residues. The V gene's germline CDR1 is KGHSH and CDR2 LQKENI. V lost 3 bases, J lost 8 bases, and 5 bases stayed unmatched. CDR3 nucleotide sequence: TGTGCCAGCTCACCGGACAGGGTGAAAGGCTACACCTTC. Translating it yields CASSPDRVKGYTF.

The chain uses TRBV7-8 and TRBJ2-7, with 9 nucleotides matching TRBD1. This CDR3 contains 14 residues. CDR1 is SGHVS and CDR2 is FQNEAQ in the germline V gene. The V segment lost 0 bases and the J segment 3 bases; nucleotides outside the gene matches: 0. The CDR3 reads CASSLADRGYEQYF. The CDR3 DNA follows: TGTGCCAGCAGCTTAGCGGACAGGGGCTACGAGCAGTACTTC.

About this clone itself: The sample has other DNA sequences that encode this CDR3 too. J is TRBJ2-5 and V is TRBV29-1; 8 bases line up with TRBD1. This CDR3 has 12 amino acids. After removal of 6 bases from V and 2 bases from J, the junction contained 2 bases not matched to a gene. The germline CDR1 and CDR2 sequences are SQVTM and ANQGSEA. The CDR3 sequence: CSVRQGQETQYF. CDR3 bases: TGCAGCGTGAGACAGGGGCAAGAGACCCAGTACTTC.

The V gene is TRBV5-1, the J gene TRBJ1-1; tentatively, D is TRBD1 (5 bases). Trimming cost V 0 bases and J 0 bases, with 12 bases left between them. Germline V gene sequence: CDR1 SGHRS, CDR2 YFSETQ. This CDR3 has 16 residues. The CDR3, as DNA: TGCGCCAGCAGCTTGGGACAGCGAAACATGAACACTGAAGCTTTCTTT. Amino acids: CASSLGQRNMNTEAFF.

The chain uses TRBV6-1 and TRBJ2-5; D is possibly TRBD1 or TRBD2 (6 bases each). The length of the CDR3 is 14 residues. Germline-derived CDR1 and CDR2 are MNHNS and SASEGT. V was shortened by 2 bases and J by 4 bases, with 11 bases between the two germline ends. The CDR3: CASSERGRSETQYF. The CDR3 nucleotides read TGTGCCAGCAGTGAAAGGGGGAGGTCAGAGACCCAGTACTTC.

V is TRBV19 and J is TRBJ1-3; tentatively, D is TRBD1 (5 bases). The ends were cut back, 7 bases at V and 0 bases at J, with 13 bases in the middle. Looked up from germline, CDR1 is LNHDA and CDR2 is SQIVND (reference sequence). The CDR3 length is 15 residues. This CDR3 is CASMGQRLSGNTIYF. In DNA, the CDR3 is TGTGCCAGTATGGGGCAGCGCCTCTCTGGAAACACCATATATTTT.

The chain couples TRBV19 to TRBJ2-3; 12 nucleotides match TRBD2. Trimming at V came to 7 bases and at J to 4 bases, leaving 18 bases not matched to a gene. The CDR3 is made up of 19 amino acids. Per germline, CDR1 LNHDA and CDR2 SQIVND (reference sequence). CDR3: CASTRTSGALNWAPDTQYF. CDR3 in DNA: TGTGCCAGTACCCGGACTAGCGGGGCCTTAAATTGGGCCCCAGATACGCAGTATTTT.

This chain connects TRBV6-1 to TRBJ2-5, with TRBD1 matching 9 bases. Trimming at V came to 6 bases and at J to 5 bases, leaving 10 bases not matched to a gene. CDR1 and CDR2 from the germline V gene are MNHNS and SASEGT. This CDR3 is built from 15 residues. Here the CDR3 reads CASRERTGARETQYF. The CDR3 bases are TGTGCCAGCAGAGAAAGGACAGGGGCGAGGGAGACCCAGTACTTC.

The chain combines TRBV11-3 with TRBJ1-3; D is ambiguous. CDR1 is SGHNT and CDR2 is YENEEA in the germline V gene. The V and J ends lost 5 bases and 4 bases respectively, with 6 bases between them. CDR3 size: 12 residues. The CDR3 nucleotides are TGTGCCAGCAGCCAGAAAGGAAACACCATATATTTT. Its translation: CASSQKGNTIYF. The full variable domain, its missing parts supplied by reference TRBV11-3 and TRBJ1-3, is EAGVVQSPRYKIIEKKQPVAFWCNPISGHNTLYWYLQNLGQGPELLIRYENEEAVDDSQLPKDRFSAERLKGVDSTLKIQPAELGDSAVYLCASSQKGNTIYFGEGSWLTVV.

This clone occurred once. The CDR3 DNA follows: TGTGCCAGCAGTGTGTCCCCCGGGACCGCTTTCGCTGGCTACACCTTC. It specifies CASSVSPGTAFAGYTF. V is TRBV2 and J is TRBJ1-2; a possible D gene is TRBD1 (5 bases). Germline CDR1 SNHLY, CDR2 FYNNEI. The CDR3 extends over 16 amino acids. V lost 4 bases to trimming and J lost 7 bases, with 22 bases between them.

The chain carries TRBV15 and TRBJ1-1; the D is unclear. CDR1 and CDR2 (germline): LNHNV, YYDKDF (reference sequence). Trimming left V 0 bases short and J 3 bases short, with 17 bases between. The CDR3 spans 17 residues. CDR3 in amino acids: CATSRDLLGWQYTEAFF. The CDR3 nucleotides are TGTGCCACCAGCAGAGATCTCCTGGGGTGGCAGTACACTGAAGCTTTCTTT.

This chain joins TRBV2 and TRBJ2-3, with 7 positions matching TRBD2. The V segment lost 7 bases and the J segment 0 bases; nucleotides outside the gene matches: 4. This CDR3 has 14 residues. The germline V gene encodes CDR1 SNHLY and CDR2 FYNNEI. The CDR3 loop reads CASNPGLSTDTQYF. The CDR3 coding sequence is TGTGCCAGCAATCCGGGACTAAGCACAGATACGCAGTATTTT.

The chain links TRBV19 to TRBJ2-1, with 8 bases identical to TRBD2. From germline, CDR1 is LNHDA and CDR2 SQIVND (reference sequence). The CDR3 spans 15 residues. Losses at the gene ends were 4 bases for V and 10 bases for J; bases not matched to a gene: 12. This CDR3 is CASSRGTSSLGEQFF. In DNA form, the CDR3 reads TGTGCCAGTAGTAGAGGGACTAGTTCCCTGGGGGAGCAGTTCTTC.

This clone was counted once. The same CDR3 is also encoded by other DNA sequences in this sample. The CDR3 nucleotides are TGTGCCAGCAGTTTAAGGGGGGAAGATACGCAGTATTTT. Translated: CASSLRGEDTQYF. The chain carries TRBV27 and TRBJ2-3, with D possibly being TRBD1 or TRBD2 (6 bases each). The length of the CDR3 is 13 residues. Between the trimmed V and J ends, which lost 2 bases and 5 bases, there was a span of 8 bases. The V gene's germline CDR1 is MNHEY and CDR2 SMNVEV (reference sequence).

The genes are TRBV5-1 and TRBJ2-3; D possibly corresponds to TRBD2 (5 bases). The germline V and J ends were trimmed by 4 bases and 2 bases, with 11 bases remaining between them. CDR3 length equals 14 residues. Germline V gene lookup returns CDR1 SGHRS and CDR2 YFSETQ. The CDR3 loop is CASSGGTPTDTQYF. In DNA, the CDR3 is TGCGCCAGCAGCGGAGGAACACCCACAGATACGCAGTATTTT.

This chain connects TRBV11-2 to TRBJ2-3, with D possibly being TRBD2 (6 bases). The V end was cut by 6 bases, the J end by 8 bases, with 9 bases between. Germline V gene sequence: CDR1 SGHAT, CDR2 FQNNGV. The CDR3 contains 11 residues. In DNA form, the CDR3 reads TGTGCCAGCAGACGGGGGTTTACGCAGTATTTT. The encoded protein is CASRRGFTQYF.

This chain uses TRBV25-1 with TRBJ1-4; D is unresolved. V gave up 2 bases and J gave up 3 bases, with 7 bases separating them. The germline V gene encodes CDR1 MGHDK and CDR2 SYGVNS. The CDR3 is 14 residues long. The CDR3 DNA reads as TGTGCCAGCAGTGAACCGGGCCCTAATGAAAAACTGTTTTTT. Its translation: CASSEPGPNEKLFF.

This clone has a single count. The V call is TRBV29-1, the J call TRBJ2-7; D ambiguous. The CDR3 consists of 13 residues. Germline V gene lookup returns CDR1 SQVTM and CDR2 ANQGSEA. V was cut by 7 bases and J by 3 bases, with 16 bases left in between. The CDR3 DNA sequence: TGCAGCGCCTGCGACGACTCGAACTACGAGCAGTACTTC. Protein product: CSACDDSNYEQYF.

This clone is a singleton in its sample. The chain carries TRBV6-5 and TRBJ2-7, with D tentatively TRBD1 (5 bases). CDR1 MNHEY and CDR2 SVGAGI come from the germline V gene. V lost 5 bases to trimming and J lost 0 bases, with 8 bases between them. The CDR3 has 13 amino acids. The CDR3 DNA follows: TGTGCCAGCAGTAAACAGGTCTCCTACGAGCAGTACTTC. It codes for CASSKQVSYEQYF.

The V and J genes are TRBV4-1 and TRBJ1-5; maybe TRBD1 (6 bases). V was trimmed by 0 bases and J by 5 bases, leaving 17 bases between them. The CDR3 totals 17 residues. Germline V gene lookup returns CDR1 MGHRA and CDR2 YSYEKL. Written as DNA, the CDR3 is TGCGCCAGCAGCCAAGATCCTGGGCAGAGGGGGTATCAGCCCCAGCATTTT. Translation: CASSQDPGQRGYQPQHF.

This clone showed up just once. The CDR3 reads CASSGAVRETQYF. The CDR3 DNA reads as TGTGCCAGCAGTGGGGCGGTACGAGAGACCCAGTACTTC. The chain uses TRBV6-5 and TRBJ2-5; possible D gene TRBD1, 5 bases. Trimming shortened V by 5 bases and J by 4 bases, and 11 bases separated the two germline ends. CDR3 size: 13 residues. The germline V gene has CDR1 MNHEY and CDR2 SVGAGI.

The chain is built from TRBV2 and TRBJ1-5, with D hard to call. From germline, CDR1 is SNHLY and CDR2 FYNNEI. The V end lost 1 base, the J end lost 5 bases, and 9 bases lay between the germline ends. CDR3 length: 14 amino acids. In DNA form, the CDR3 reads TGTGCCAGCAGTGAAGGGGCAGAAGATCAGCCCCAGCATTTT. Translated: CASSEGAEDQPQHF.

Here the CDR3 DNA reads TGTGCCAGCAGTTTTGTACAGCTGGGTGGCTACACCTTC. Its protein is CASSFVQLGGYTF. The chain couples TRBV28 to TRBJ1-2, with D uncertain. Trimming pared 3 bases from V and 7 bases from J, leaving 12 bases between. Looked up from germline, CDR1 is MDHEN and CDR2 is SYDVKM. This CDR3 is built from 13 residues.

This clone was picked up a small number of times. V usage is TRBV5-4 and J usage is TRBJ1-5; unclear D gene. Trimming left V 2 bases short and J 5 bases short, with 8 bases between. The CDR3 loop spans 13 amino acids. Germline values: CDR1 SGHNT, CDR2 YYREEE (reference sequence). The CDR3 DNA sequence: TGTGCCAGCAGCTTTAAGGTCGATCAGCCCCAGCATTTT. Translating gives CASSFKVDQPQHF.